This T cell receptor (beta chain) was captured in a study of post-analysis software for immune sequencing data. Sequencing libraries made from TCR beta cDNA carried unique molecular identifiers. Each CDR3 protein gets one entry after TCRdb re-called the PCR reads with MiXCR. Here the sample spans 600,000 to 750,000 distinct CDR3 sequences, roughly three fifths being singletons. Study observations and caveats: Samples prepared in the same batch strongly co-clustered by F measure. In patients, five or six TRBV segments were more frequent than in controls, with TRBV5-6, TRBV5-1 and TRBV20-1 among them.

Note on this clonotype: Its target is unknown.

V was cut by 5 bases and J by 2 bases, with 12 bases left in between. This CDR3 is 14 amino acids long. The sequence derives from a girl aged 2-10 years with multiple sclerosis. This chain joins TRBV12-3 or TRBV12-4 and TRBJ2-5; D gene uncertain. The sequenced sample was blood. Here the CDR3 reads CASSVYDTQETQYF. The CDR3 nucleotides are TGTGCCAGCAGTGTTTATGACACACAAGAGACCCAGTACTTC.